Presented here are 9 T cell receptor beta chains from one specimen sequenced in a study of identical twins. TCRdb re-called the 5' RACE reads with MiXCR, one entry per CDR3 protein. The table lists about 790,000 distinct CDR3 sequences, roughly 18% of them singletons, with roughly 13% in the top ten. These data are also associated with another study on T cells expressing NK-cell markers.

The source material was PBMCs. The receptors stem from a woman younger than 30 in good health.

This clonotype turned up a few times. This chain uses TRBV29-1 with TRBJ1-1; D gene uncertain. From germline, CDR1 is SQVTM and CDR2 ANQGSEA. The CDR3 length is 15 residues. V gave up 4 bases and J gave up 2 bases, with 17 bases separating them. Here the CDR3 reads CSVVRAAGFNTEAFF. CDR3 nucleotide sequence: TGCAGCGTTGTAAGGGCTGCAGGCTTTAACACTGAAGCTTTCTTT.

This clonotype was counted only a few times. The chain employs TRBV7-6 and TRBJ2-7; TRBD2 matches 10 bases. The CDR3 length is 15 residues. The trim removed 4 bases at V and 3 bases at J, leaving 6 bases unmatched. Germline loops: CDR1 SGHVS, CDR2 FNYEAQ. CDR3 amino acids: CASSSPERGGYEQYF. CDR3 bases: TGTGCCAGCAGCTCCCCCGAGCGGGGGGGCTACGAGCAGTACTTC.

The J gene is TRBJ2-3, the V gene TRBV19; 9 positions agree with TRBD2. The trim removed 10 bases at V and 5 bases at J, leaving 10 bases unmatched. The V gene's germline CDR1 is LNHDA and CDR2 SQIVND (reference sequence). This CDR3 is 14 amino acids long. CDR3 coding DNA: TGTGCCACCGCGGGGGCTAGCGGGGTAGATACGCAGTATTTT. It yields the protein CATAGASGVDTQYF.

The sample holds a few counts of this clonotype. The rearrangement uses TRBV9 and TRBJ2-3, with 9 bases identical to TRBD2. V lost 1 base and J lost 6; bases outside the gene matches: 6. CDR3 length: 15 residues. Germline CDR1 reads SGDLS; CDR2 reads YYNGEE. CDR3 sequence reads: CASSVWRGGRDTQYF. CDR3 coding DNA: TGTGCCAGCAGCGTATGGCGGGGGGGCCGGGATACGCAGTATTTT.

This clonotype was seen a few times. This sequence joins TRBV4-3 and TRBJ2-7; TRBD1 is a possible D gene (9 bases). Germline CDR1 reads LGHNA; CDR2 reads YSLEER. The CDR3 sequence is 18 residues long. Between the trimmed V and J ends, which lost 3 bases and 7 bases, there was a span of 28 bases. CDR3 DNA: TGCGCCAGCAGCCACGGGGGGGTGACAGGGGGAACCTTAGCGGAGCAGTACTTC. Translating it yields CASSHGGVTGGTLAEQYF.

This clonotype was seen a few times. Here the CDR3 reads CASSQDPLQGNTIYF. CDR3 in DNA: TGTGCCAGCAGCCAAGACCCCCTGCAGGGAAACACCATATATTTT. The genes are TRBV3-1 and TRBJ1-3, with D unclear. There are 15 residues in the CDR3. Trimming shortened V by 0 bases and J by 4 bases, and 10 bases separated the two germline ends. CDR1 is LGHDT, CDR2 YNNKEL, per germline (reference sequence).

The chain recombines TRBV3-1 with TRBJ1-2; tentatively, D is TRBD1 (6 bases). The CDR3 covers 12 residues. In germline, CDR1 is LGHDT, CDR2 YNNKEL (reference sequence). The V end was cut by 4 bases, the J end by 8 bases, with 11 bases between. CDR3 amino acids: CASSRDRQGYTF. The CDR3 DNA sequence: TGTGCCAGCAGCCGCGACAGGCAGGGCTACACCTTC. The full variable domain, completed using reference TRBV3-1 and TRBJ1-2, is DTAVSQTPKYLVTQMGNDKSIKCEQNLGHDTMYWYKQDSKKFLKIMFSYNNKELIINETVPNRFSPKSPDKAHLNLHINSLELGDSAVYFCASSRDRQGYTFGSGTRLTVV.

CDR3 in amino acids: CASSPNTVLKTQYF. In nucleotides, the CDR3 is TGTGCCAGCAGTCCCAACACCGTACTCAAGACCCAGTACTTC. The rearrangement uses TRBV6-2 or TRBV6-3 and TRBJ2-5; D remains ambiguous. The V end lost 5 bases, the J end lost 6 bases, and 16 bases lay between the germline ends. The germline CDR1 and CDR2 sequences are MNHEY and SVGEGT. The CDR3 extends over 14 amino acids.

This clonotype turned up a few times. The rearrangement links TRBV5-1 to TRBJ2-7; 9 positions match TRBD1. Trimming at V came to 3 bases and at J to 7 bases, leaving 11 bases not matched to a gene. This CDR3 is built from 15 residues. From germline, CDR1 is SGHRS and CDR2 YFSETQ. DNA of the CDR3: TGCGCCAGCAGCTGGGCCGGGACAGGGACAGTAGAGCAGTACTTC. Protein product: CASSWAGTGTVEQYF.